This T cell receptor (beta chain) was obtained from a study of T cell responses to AZD1222 COVID-19 vaccine. This table comes from immunoSEQ multiplex PCR, and its TCRdb copy is limited to in-frame clones, with some not included. Here the sample spans roughly 130,000 clones, about 93% being singletons. Germline CDR1 is SGHDT and CDR2 is YYEEEE. The junction had 1 base not matched to a gene; V was cut back by 4 bases and J by 4 bases. This CDR3 is 13 amino acids long. Researchers grouped second doses given at about 4 or about 12 weeks into one pool. Study results and caveats: Among AZD1222 vaccinees, only six or seven were seropositive at baseline. Clonal diversity may have been underestimated in mostly white British donors.

Comment on this clone: The target antigen is unknown.

The genes are TRBV5-6 and TRBJ1-4; 7 bases fit TRBD1. The sequence was obtained from an adult who received the AZD1222 COVID-19 vaccine. The sample here was peripheral blood, taken 28 days after the second AZD1222 dose. The CDR3 nucleotides read TGTGCCAGCAGCAGGGGGCGTAATGAAAAACTGTTTTTT. It is translated as CASSRGRNEKLFF.